This T cell receptor beta chain was sequenced in a study of blood T cell repertoires in COVID-19. Assay: immunoSEQ multiplex PCR; the TCRdb copy retains only in-frame clones and omits some. This sample has about 55,000 clones, with under 90% found just once. Germline V CDR1 and CDR2: SGDLS, YYNGEE. The CDR3 runs to 16 residues. V trimming: 0 bases; J trimming: 5 bases; junction bases outside the gene matches: 6. The J gene is TRBJ1-1, the V gene TRBV9; 11 bases align to TRBD1. The material sequenced was peripheral blood. The source of this sequence is an elderly man with COVID-19, enrolled during active disease. CDR3 in amino acids: CASSVAGQGGRTEAFF. Written as DNA, the CDR3 is TGTGCCAGCAGCGTAGCGGGACAGGGGGGTCGGACTGAAGCTTTCTTT.